This T cell receptor beta chain emerged from a study of OX40 agonist ivuxolimab in advanced cancers. Study-level information: A history of anti-PD-1, anti-PD-L1 or anti-CTLA-4 therapy was acceptable, and about 37% had some. Three patients responded partially, comprising one with hepatocellular carcinoma and two with cutaneous melanoma. Study results and limitations: Dosing at 0.1 to 3.0 mg/kg was accompanied by clonal expansion of CD4+ and CD8+ blood T cells by week 6.

A word on this clone: Its antigen is not known.

Repertoires were generated with immunoSEQ multiplex PCR, while TCRdb's copy carries only in-frame clones and drops some. The data show around 65,000 clones, roughly nine tenths seen once. The V and J ends lost 6 bases and 4 bases respectively, with 6 bases between them. The germline V gene encodes CDR1 MNHEY and CDR2 SMNVEV (reference sequence). The CDR3 covers 12 residues. The TCR comes from an adult with an advanced solid tumor such as melanoma, head and neck, liver or kidney cancer. The J gene is TRBJ2-2, the V gene TRBV27; D gene unclear. The sequencing here drew on CD4+ or CD8+ T cells sorted from blood, taken in a trial of the OX40 agonist ivuxolimab. The CDR3 sequence is CASSPSTGELFF. CDR3 nucleotides: TGTGCCAGCAGCCCCAGCACCGGGGAGCTGTTTTTT.